These 15 T cell receptor beta chains share one sample of origin, sequenced in a study of shared T cell receptors in the human thymus. This table comes from immunoSEQ multiplex PCR, and its TCRdb copy is limited to in-frame clones, with some not included. This table has some 760,000 clones, roughly 88% appearing once. The same sample was also studied in work on human thymus T cells.

The specimen sequenced was thymocytes. Every receptor here comes from a girl under two years old with a congenital heart defect.

The chain links TRBV16 to TRBJ2-2; a possible D gene is TRBD1 (5 bases). The CDR3 is made up of 14 amino acids. Per germline, CDR1 KGHSY and CDR2 FQNENV. Trimming pared 4 bases from V and 5 bases from J, leaving 11 bases between. As DNA, the CDR3 is TGTGCCAGCAGCCTCGGACGGACAACCGGGGAGCTGTTTTTT. Translation gives CASSLGRTTGELFF. Full variable domain (rest looked up from reference TRBV16 and TRBJ2-2): GEEVAQTPKHLVRGEGQKAKLYCAPIKGHSYVFWYQQVLKNEFKFLISFQNENVFDETGMPKERFSAKCLPNSPCSLEIQATKLEDSAVYFCASSLGRTTGELFFGEGSRLTVL.

This chain joins TRBV12-5 and TRBJ2-7; D is uncertain. The CDR3 contains 13 residues. Trimming took 3 bases from V and 3 from J, leaving 9 bases between them. The germline V gene encodes CDR1 LGHNT and CDR2 FRNRAP. The CDR3 region has the DNA TGTGCTAGTGGTTTCAGTGGTCGCTACGAGCAGTACTTC. This codes for CASGFSGRYEQYF. Full variable domain (outside the CDR3, taken from reference TRBV12-5 and TRBJ2-7): DARVTQTPRHKVTEMGQEVTMRCQPILGHNTVFWYRQTMMQGLELLAYFRNRAPLDDSGMPKDRFSAEMPDATLATLKIQPSEPRDSAVYFCASGFSGRYEQYFGPGTRLTVT.

The CDR3 DNA is TGCGCCAGCAGCCAAGAAAGGGGACAGAGAAATTCACCCCTCCACTTT. It translates to CASSQERGQRNSPLHF. V usage is TRBV4-1 and J usage is TRBJ1-6; 7 nucleotides line up with TRBD1. This CDR3 has 16 amino acids. Trimming took 0 bases from V and 7 from J; bases not matched to a gene: 6. Germline CDR1 is MGHRA and CDR2 is YSYEKL.

V gene TRBV4-1 combines with J gene TRBJ2-2; D is undetermined. CDR1 and CDR2 (germline): MGHRA, YSYEKL. The CDR3 length is 15 residues. V was shortened by 1 base and J by 1 base, with 7 bases between the two germline ends. CDR3 in DNA: TGCGCCAGCAGCCAAGTGCGGAAGAACACCGGGGAGCTGTTTTTT. Translated, it gives CASSQVRKNTGELFF.

V gene TRBV7-9 combines with J gene TRBJ2-4; possible D gene TRBD1, 6 bases. The germline V gene has CDR1 SEHNR and CDR2 FQNEAQ (reference sequence). CDR3 length: 14 amino acids. Trimming cost V 5 bases and J 9 bases, with 17 bases left between them. Written as DNA, the CDR3 is TGTGCCAGCAGCCAGGGGCGGCAGATGAGCATTCAGTACTTC. As protein: CASSQGRQMSIQYF. The full variable domain, in which reference TRBV7-9 and TRBJ2-4 provide the parts outside the CDR3, is DTGVSQNPRHKITKRGQNVTFRCDPISEHNRLYWYRQTLGQGPEFLTYFQNEAQLEKSRLLSDRFSAERPKGSFSTLEIQRTEQGDSAMYLCASSQGRQMSIQYFGAGTRLSVL.

This chain joins TRBV25-1 and TRBJ1-1; 9 bases agree with TRBD1. The CDR3 totals 16 residues. V lost 5 bases, J lost 1 base, and 8 bases stayed unmatched. CDR1 is MGHDK, CDR2 SYGVNS, per germline. The CDR3 spells CASSQPGQGPNTEAFF. The CDR3 DNA is TGTGCCAGCAGTCAACCGGGACAGGGCCCGAACACTGAAGCTTTCTTT.

The rearrangement uses TRBV6-5 and TRBJ1-5, with no clear D. Deletions cut 6 bases from V and 6 bases from J, with 18 bases between. The CDR3 spans 15 residues. Germline V gene data show CDR1 as MNHEY and CDR2 as SVGAGI. The CDR3 is CASRPRARVSQPQHF. DNA of the CDR3: TGTGCCAGCAGGCCTAGGGCGCGGGTTTCTCAGCCCCAGCATTTT.

The rearrangement uses TRBV5-1 and TRBJ2-3; the match to TRBD2 covers 9 bases. CDR3 size: 17 residues. The germline CDR1 and CDR2 sequences are SGHRS and YFSETQ. V lost 0 bases to trimming and J lost 6 bases; unmatched junction nucleotides: 11. CDR3 loop: CASSLGMVGLAGDTQYF. The CDR3 coding sequence is TGCGCCAGCAGCTTGGGAATGGTGGGGCTAGCGGGGGATACGCAGTATTTT.

The chain couples TRBV9 to TRBJ2-7; 14 bases line up with TRBD2. V dropped 2 bases and J dropped 6; count of bases not matched to a gene: 4. Looked up from germline, CDR1 is SGDLS and CDR2 is YYNGEE. The CDR3 consists of 15 residues. The CDR3 nucleotides are TGTGCCAGCAGCGTGACTAGCGGGGGGGCTTCCGAGCAGTACTTC. Residues: CASSVTSGGASEQYF.

The genes are TRBV6-4 and TRBJ1-5, with D perhaps TRBD1 (6 bases). V was cut by 7 bases and J by 5 bases, with 18 bases left in between. This CDR3 comprises 15 residues. Germline V gives CDR1 MRHNA, CDR2 SNTAGT. This CDR3 reads CASIKGDRPYQPQHF. As DNA, the CDR3 is TGTGCCAGCATAAAGGGTGACAGGCCGTATCAGCCCCAGCATTTT.

This clone was recorded a few times. This chain connects TRBV27 to TRBJ2-3; maybe TRBD2 (7 bases). Germline CDR1 reads MNHEY; CDR2 reads SMNVEV (reference sequence). CDR3 size: 16 residues. Trimming removed 6 bases from V and 2 bases from J, with 18 bases in between. CDR3 protein: CASSGGGGRSTDTQYF. CDR3 coding DNA: TGTGCCAGCAGCGGGGGCGGGGGCAGATCCACAGATACGCAGTATTTT.

The rearrangement joins TRBV10-2 to TRBJ2-1; the match to TRBD2 covers 15 bases. V lost 7 bases to trimming and J lost 4 bases; unmatched junction nucleotides: 26. This CDR3 has 23 amino acids. Germline V gene sequence: CDR1 WSHSY, CDR2 SAAADI. The CDR3 loop is CASKIPGLAGGVQTRRHYNEQFF. CDR3 bases: TGCGCCAGCAAGATCCCCGGACTAGCGGGGGGGGTACAAACCAGAAGACATTACAATGAGCAGTTCTTC.

This clone was found once. CDR3 DNA sequence: TGTGCCACCAGCAGACCATACTGGCAGGGCCCTAACACTGAAGCTTTCTTT. Encoded protein: CATSRPYWQGPNTEAFF. This chain links TRBV15 with TRBJ1-1, with a weak D call TRBD1 (5 bases). V shed 2 bases and J shed 2 bases, with 18 bases lying between them. The germline V gene has CDR1 LNHNV and CDR2 YYDKDF (reference sequence). The CDR3 length is 17 residues.

The chain combines TRBV4-1 with TRBJ1-5; 8 bases are shared with TRBD1. The germline CDR1 and CDR2 sequences are MGHRA and YSYEKL. The CDR3 totals 15 residues. The V gene end was trimmed by 1 base and the J gene end by 4 bases; junction bases not matched to a gene: 3. This CDR3 reads CASSQGQGTNQPQHF. The CDR3 DNA is TGCGCCAGCAGCCAAGGACAGGGGACGAATCAGCCCCAGCATTTT.

The chain combines TRBV7-9 with TRBJ2-5, with TRBD2 matching over 15 bases. The CDR3 extends over 18 amino acids. V shed 5 bases and J 1 base; nucleotides not matched to a gene: 8. The germline V gene has CDR1 SEHNR and CDR2 FQNEAQ (reference sequence). The chain's CDR3 is CASSRGLAGGRVQETQYF. DNA for the CDR3: TGTGCCAGCAGCAGAGGACTAGCGGGGGGGCGGGTCCAAGAGACCCAGTACTTC.